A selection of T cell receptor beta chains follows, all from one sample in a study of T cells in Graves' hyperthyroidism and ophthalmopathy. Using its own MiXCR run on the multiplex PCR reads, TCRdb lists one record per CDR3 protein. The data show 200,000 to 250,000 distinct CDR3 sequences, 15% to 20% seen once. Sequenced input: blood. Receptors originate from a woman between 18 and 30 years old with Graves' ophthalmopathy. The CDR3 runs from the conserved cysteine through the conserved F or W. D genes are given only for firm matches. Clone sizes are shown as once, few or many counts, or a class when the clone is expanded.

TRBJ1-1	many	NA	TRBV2	CASIRAYTEAFF	TGTGCCAGCATTAGGGCGTACACTGAAGCTTTCTTT
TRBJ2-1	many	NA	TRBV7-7	CASSLASGTHEQFF	TGTGCTAGCAGCTTAGCTTCAGGGACCCATGAGCAGTTCTTC
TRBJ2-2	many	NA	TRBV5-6	CASSLVQGDTGELFF	TGTGCCAGCAGCTTGGTACAGGGCGACACCGGGGAGCTGTTTTTT
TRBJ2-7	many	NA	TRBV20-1	CSAGASLYEQYF	TGCAGTGCCGGGGCATCGCTTTACGAGCAGTACTTC
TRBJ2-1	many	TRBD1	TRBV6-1	CAAGGYNEQFF	TGTGCGGCAGGGGGATACAATGAGCAGTTCTTC
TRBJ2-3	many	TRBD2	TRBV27	CASSLLLAGGHQPLDTQYF	TGTGCCAGCAGTTTACTTCTAGCGGGAGGACATCAACCCCTAGATACGCAGTATTTT
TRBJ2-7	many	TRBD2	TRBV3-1	CASSQDWAGEQNEQYF	TGTGCCAGCAGCCAAGATTGGGCGGGAGAACAAAACGAGCAGTACTTC
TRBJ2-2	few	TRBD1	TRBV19	CASSNTGGTGELFF	TGTGCCAGTAGTAACACAGGGGGCACCGGGGAGCTGTTTTTT
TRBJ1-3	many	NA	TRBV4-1	CASSEDGGRYTIYF	TGCGCCAGCAGCGAAGATGGGGGTAGATACACCATATATTTT
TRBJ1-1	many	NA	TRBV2	CASRVNTEAFF	TGTGCCAGCAGGGTAAACACTGAAGCTTTCTTT
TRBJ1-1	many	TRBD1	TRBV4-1	CASSQETGLGNTEAFF	TGCGCCAGCAGCCAAGAGACAGGGCTGGGGAACACTGAAGCTTTCTTT
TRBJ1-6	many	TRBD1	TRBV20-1	CSAYGQGYSPLHF	TGCAGTGCCTACGGACAGGGGTATTCACCCCTCCACTTT
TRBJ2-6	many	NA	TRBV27	CASSLHRSSGANVLTF	TGTGCCAGCAGTTTACATCGGAGCTCTGGGGCCAACGTCCTGACTTTC
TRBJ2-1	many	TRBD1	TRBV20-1	CRPGGLIRDEQFF	TGCAGACCAGGGGGCCTGATACGGGATGAGCAGTTCTTC
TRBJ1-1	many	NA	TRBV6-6	CASSYSGRGTSEAFF	TGTGCCAGCAGTTACTCGGGAAGGGGGACGTCTGAAGCTTTCTTT
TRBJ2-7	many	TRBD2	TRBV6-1	CASSFSGRATEQYF	TGTGCCAGCAGTTTTAGCGGGAGGGCGACCGAGCAGTACTTC
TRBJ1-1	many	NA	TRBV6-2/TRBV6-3	CASRYPWGTEAFF	TGTGCCAGCAGGTACCCATGGGGCACTGAAGCTTTCTTT
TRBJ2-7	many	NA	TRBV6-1	CASSYNREFLYEQYF	TGTGCCAGCAGTTATAACAGGGAGTTTTTGTACGAGCAGTACTTC
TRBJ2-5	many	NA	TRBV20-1	CSASRLGSETQYF	TGCAGTGCTAGTCGTCTAGGGAGCGAGACCCAGTACTTC
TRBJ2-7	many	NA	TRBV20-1	CSARDLGSTHEQYF	TGCAGTGCTAGAGACCTCGGGAGTACCCACGAGCAGTACTTC